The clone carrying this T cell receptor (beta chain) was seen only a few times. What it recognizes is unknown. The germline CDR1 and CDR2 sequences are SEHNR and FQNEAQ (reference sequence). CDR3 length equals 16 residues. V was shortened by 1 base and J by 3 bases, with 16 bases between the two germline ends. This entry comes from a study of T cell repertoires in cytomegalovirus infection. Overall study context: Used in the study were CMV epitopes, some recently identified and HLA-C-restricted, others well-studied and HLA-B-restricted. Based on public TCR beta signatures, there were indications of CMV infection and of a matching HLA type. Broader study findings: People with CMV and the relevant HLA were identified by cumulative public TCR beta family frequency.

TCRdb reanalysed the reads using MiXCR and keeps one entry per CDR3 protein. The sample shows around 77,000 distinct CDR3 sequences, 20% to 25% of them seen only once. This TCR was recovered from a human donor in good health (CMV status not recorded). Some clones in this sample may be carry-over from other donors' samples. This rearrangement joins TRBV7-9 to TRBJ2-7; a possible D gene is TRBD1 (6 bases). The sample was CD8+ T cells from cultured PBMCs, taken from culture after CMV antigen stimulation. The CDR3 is CASSLEWGDRYYEQYF. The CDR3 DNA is TGTGCCAGCAGCTTAGAGTGGGGAGACAGGTACTACGAGCAGTACTTC.